Listed here are 17 T cell receptor beta chains from one sample, sequenced in a study of vaccination effects on CD4 cells after COVID-19. ViraFEST used viral peptide pools to expand antigen-specific CD4+ T cells before sequencing. CD4+ T cells were isolated after less than 13 days of culture. Each person got two doses of an mRNA SARS-CoV-2 vaccine, BNT162b2 or mRNA-1273. The repertoire was sequenced with immunoSEQ multiplex PCR; TCRdb's copy has only in-frame clones and lacks some. The data hold more than 50,000 clones, with less than 80% observed a single time. Their antigens remain unidentified. This specimen was CD4+ T cells from PBMCs cultured with HCoV-OC43 spike peptides, taken after COVID-19 vaccination. Subset: HCoV-OC43 spike overlapping peptide pool stimulation. The receptors were sampled from a human donor who received a COVID-19 vaccine.

The chain employs TRBV5-1 and TRBJ1-1, with D uncertain. This CDR3 region has 14 residues. From germline, CDR1 is SGHRS and CDR2 YFSETQ. The V and J ends lost 4 bases and 0 bases respectively, with 10 bases between them. The CDR3 sequence: CASSPIIMNTEAFF. In DNA, the CDR3 is TGCGCCAGCAGCCCCATCATTATGAACACTGAAGCTTTCTTT.

The chain has TRBV19 and TRBJ2-5; 8 nucleotides match TRBD1. J was trimmed by 5 bases and V by 6 bases; bases with no gene match: 8. Germline V gene data show CDR1 as LNHDA and CDR2 as SQIVND (reference sequence). The CDR3 spans 14 residues. CDR3 sequence (DNA): TGTGCCAGTAGCCGTCCAGGGGGCAGGGAGACCCAGTACTTC. Translation gives CASSRPGGRETQYF.

This chain connects TRBV2 to TRBJ2-2; the match to TRBD2 covers 8 bases. This CDR3 has 14 amino acids. From germline, CDR1 is SNHLY and CDR2 FYNNEI. The trim removed 6 bases at V and 6 bases at J, leaving 6 bases unmatched. In DNA, the CDR3 is TGTGCCAGCAGGCGGAGGACTAGCCCCGGGGAGCTGTTTTTT. It is translated as CASRRRTSPGELFF.

The genes are TRBV18 and TRBJ1-1; 11 bases align to TRBD1. V lost 3 bases, J lost 7 bases, and 4 bases stayed unmatched. Germline lookup yields CDR1 KGHSH and CDR2 LQKENI. The CDR3 is made up of 14 amino acids. CDR3: CASSPRTGGLEAFF. The CDR3 coding sequence is TGTGCCAGCTCACCGCGGACAGGGGGCCTTGAAGCTTTCTTT.

This clone occurred a few times. The genes are TRBV10-1 and TRBJ2-1, with unresolved D. Germline V gene data show CDR1 as WNHNN and CDR2 as SYGVQD (reference sequence). Trimming took 0 bases from V and 0 from J, leaving 9 bases between them. The CDR3 sequence is 16 residues long. CDR3 sequence (DNA): TGCGCCAGCAGTGAGTCGATAGTAACCTCCTACAATGAGCAGTTCTTC. It codes for CASSESIVTSYNEQFF.

The chain employs TRBV12-3 or TRBV12-4 and TRBJ2-3; no clear D. This CDR3 is 12 amino acids long. V gave up 7 bases and J gave up 4 bases, with 9 bases separating them. The CDR3 nucleotides are TGTGCCAGCAAGCTGGGTGCAGATACGCAGTATTTT. Translation gives CASKLGADTQYF.

In its sample, this clone was seen once. This sequence joins TRBV19 and TRBJ1-4; D gene unclear. Looked up from germline, CDR1 is LNHDA and CDR2 is SQIVND (reference sequence). The length of the CDR3 is 13 residues. The ends were cut back, 10 bases at V and 5 bases at J, with 14 bases in the middle. This CDR3 reads CATRTAPNEKLFF. CDR3 in DNA: TGTGCCACCCGCACAGCCCCGAATGAAAAACTGTTTTTT.

The V and J genes are TRBV30 and TRBJ1-4; no clear D. V was shortened by 2 bases and J by 8 bases, with 12 bases between the two germline ends. Per the germline V gene, CDR1 is GTSNPN and CDR2 is SVGIG (reference sequence). The CDR3 is 13 residues long. CDR3 DNA sequence: TGTGCCTGGAGTCGAGGTCTCGTGGAAAAACTGTTTTTT. As protein: CAWSRGLVEKLFF.

The V call is TRBV7-8, the J call TRBJ2-7; no firm D call. CDR3 size: 13 residues. The germline CDR1 and CDR2 sequences are SGHVS and FQNEAQ. V lost 1 base to trimming and J lost 3 bases, with 7 bases between them. The CDR3 reads CASSLGQFYEQYV. The CDR3 DNA is TGTGCCAGCAGCTTAGGGCAATTCTACGAGCAGTACGTC.

This clone was seen a few times. The chain couples TRBV19 to TRBJ1-6, with a tentative D call TRBD1 (5 bases). Trimming pared 3 bases from V and 7 bases from J, leaving 10 bases between. CDR1 and CDR2 (germline): LNHDA, SQIVND (reference sequence). The CDR3 runs to 14 residues. As DNA, the CDR3 is TGTGCCAGTAGTATCTTTGAGGGGAATTCACCCCTCCACTTT. Its translation: CASSIFEGNSPLHF.

V and J are TRBV6-5 and TRBJ1-2; TRBD1 matches at 10 bases. Germline V gene lookup returns CDR1 MNHEY and CDR2 SVGAGI. This CDR3 has 14 residues. V dropped 6 bases and J dropped 6; count of bases not matched to a gene: 7. The CDR3 nucleotides are TGTGCCAGCAGCTCCCGGGACAGGGGAAATGGCTACACCTTC. It yields the protein CASSSRDRGNGYTF.

The chain is built from TRBV9 and TRBJ1-2; D ambiguous. This CDR3 is 16 amino acids long. Trimming cost V 0 bases and J 7 bases, with 19 bases left between them. From germline, CDR1 is SGDLS and CDR2 YYNGEE. The CDR3, as DNA: TGTGCCAGCAGCGTAGGGAAGACAACACTTCCTGGTGGCTACACCTTC. This encodes CASSVGKTTLPGGYTF.

The V gene is TRBV9, the J gene TRBJ2-3; 8 bases map to TRBD2. V dropped 4 bases and J dropped 2; count of bases not matched to a gene: 9. Germline assignment: CDR1 SGDLS and CDR2 YYNGEE. The CDR3 is 16 amino acids. The CDR3 is CASSSPRGVNTDTQYF. The CDR3 bases are TGTGCCAGCAGCTCTCCGCGGGGGGTTAACACAGATACGCAGTATTTT.

CDR3 protein: CASSREAEAFF. CDR3 DNA sequence: TGTGCCAGCAGCAGGGAGGCTGAAGCTTTCTTT. J is TRBJ1-1 and V is TRBV5-4; D is unclear. This CDR3 has 11 amino acids. V was trimmed by 4 bases and J by 6 bases, leaving 7 bases between them. Germline V lookup: CDR1 SGHNT, CDR2 YYREEE (reference sequence).

The J gene is TRBJ1-1, the V gene TRBV19, with 10 bases that match TRBD1. The J segment lost 4 bases and the V segment lost 10 bases, leaving 9 bases of the junction unmatched. This CDR3 comprises 14 residues. CDR1 is LNHDA and CDR2 is SQIVND in the germline V gene (reference sequence). CDR3 coding DNA: TGTGCCACCTCGGACAGGGGGGGAGGCACTGAAGCTTTCTTT. This gives the protein CATSDRGGGTEAFF.

The chain couples TRBV4-1 to TRBJ2-3; TRBD1 or TRBD2 may be the D gene (5 bases each). V was cut by 4 bases and J by 2 bases, with 7 bases left in between. The CDR3 consists of 13 residues. Looked up from germline, CDR1 is MGHRA and CDR2 is YSYEKL. In DNA form, the CDR3 reads TGCGCCAGCAGCCTAGGGACCACAGATACGCAGTATTTT. Translation gives CASSLGTTDTQYF.

V and J are TRBV15 and TRBJ1-1, with TRBD1 as a possible D gene (6 bases). With 0 bases removed from V and 11 bases from J, the gap between germline ends came to 16 bases. The CDR3 covers 14 residues. Germline V gene data show CDR1 as LNHNV and CDR2 as YYDKDF (reference sequence). CDR3 amino acids: CATSRDLQGQGAFF. Here the CDR3 DNA reads TGTGCCACCAGCAGAGATCTGCAGGGGCAGGGGGCTTTCTTT.